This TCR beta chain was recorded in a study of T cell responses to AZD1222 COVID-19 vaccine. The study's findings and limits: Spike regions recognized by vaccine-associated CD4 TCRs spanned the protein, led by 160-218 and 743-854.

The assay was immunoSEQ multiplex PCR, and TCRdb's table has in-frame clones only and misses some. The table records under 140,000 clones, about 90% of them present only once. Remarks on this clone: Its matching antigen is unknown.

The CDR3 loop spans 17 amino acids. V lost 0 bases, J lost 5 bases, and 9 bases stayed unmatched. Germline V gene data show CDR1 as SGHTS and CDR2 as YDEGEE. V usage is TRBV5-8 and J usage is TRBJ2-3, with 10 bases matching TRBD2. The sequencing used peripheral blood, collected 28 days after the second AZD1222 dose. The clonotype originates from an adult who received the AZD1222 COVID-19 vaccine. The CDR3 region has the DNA TGTGCCAGCAGCTTGGTAGTAGCGGGGGGAGTAGGAGATACGCAGTATTTT. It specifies CASSLVVAGGVGDTQYF.